These 27 T cell receptor beta chains were sequenced from one sample in a study of technical replicates of blood from several donors. Clones were read by immunoSEQ multiplex PCR, and TCRdb kept only the in-frame ones, dropping some. This repertoire shows approximately 74,000 clones, more than 95% found once; its top ten account for over 0.15%. Material for sequencing was T cells isolated from PBMCs. The origin of the receptors is a human donor in good health.

The table lists this clone with a count of one. The rearrangement joins TRBV6-1 to TRBJ1-1, with 7 bases identical to TRBD1. The CDR3 loop spans 13 amino acids. Germline loops: CDR1 MNHNS, CDR2 SASEGT. V dropped 6 bases and J dropped 8; count of bases not matched to a gene: 9. CDR3 in DNA: TGTGCCAGCAGCGTACAGGGGTTCGAGGAAGCTTTCTTT. Its translation is CASSVQGFEEAFF.

V usage is TRBV5-1 and J usage is TRBJ1-2, with TRBD1 matching over 7 bases. V trimming: 3 bases; J trimming: 4 bases; junction bases outside the gene matches: 6. This CDR3 contains 14 residues. In germline, CDR1 is SGHRS, CDR2 YFSETQ. The CDR3 is CASSSPGQSYGYTF. The CDR3 region has the DNA TGCGCCAGCAGCTCGCCGGGACAGAGCTATGGCTACACCTTC.

This clone was counted a single time. This chain connects TRBV29-1 to TRBJ2-7, with TRBD2 identical over 10 bases. This CDR3 spans 12 amino acids. V lost 7 bases to trimming and J lost 2 bases; unmatched junction nucleotides: 2. CDR1 SQVTM and CDR2 ANQGSEA come from the germline V gene. CDR3 coding DNA: TGCAGCGCACTAGCGGGGACCTACGAGCAGTACTTC. Translated, it gives CSALAGTYEQYF.

This chain uses TRBV14 with TRBJ1-6; no reliable D call. Trimming took 4 bases from V and 9 from J, leaving 10 bases between them. Per germline, CDR1 SGHDN and CDR2 FVKESK. The CDR3 is 13 residues long. CDR3 region: CASSPRRISPLHF. Written as DNA, the CDR3 is TGTGCCAGCAGCCCACGGCGGATTTCACCCCTCCACTTT.

The CDR3 region is CASSEFRLNQPQHF. In nucleotides, the CDR3 is TGTGCCAGCAGTGAATTCAGGCTCAATCAGCCCCAGCATTTT. The rearrangement joins TRBV2 to TRBJ1-5, with D unclear. The germline V gene encodes CDR1 SNHLY and CDR2 FYNNEI. V lost 2 bases, J lost 3 bases, and 8 bases lay in between. The CDR3 totals 14 residues.

The chain combines TRBV30 with TRBJ2-2; D not certain. CDR3 length equals 12 residues. Germline-derived CDR1 and CDR2 are GTSNPN and SVGIG (reference sequence). Trimming shortened V by 2 bases and J by 6 bases, and 7 bases separated the two germline ends. The CDR3 nucleotides read TGTGCCTGGAGTCCTCTTCCCGGGGAGCTGTTTTTT. Its translation: CAWSPLPGELFF.

This clone was picked up a small number of times. The CDR3 bases are TGTGCCAGCAGACGGGACAGAGGGTATCGCACTGAAGCTTTCTTT. It specifies CASRRDRGYRTEAFF. V is TRBV2 and J is TRBJ1-1, with 7 bases fitting TRBD1. Germline V gene sequence: CDR1 SNHLY, CDR2 FYNNEI. The CDR3 covers 15 residues. Unmatched junction bases numbered 11, after V lost 6 bases and J lost 4 bases.

V and J are TRBV5-4 and TRBJ2-2, with a possible D match to TRBD2 (5 bases). Germline V gene lookup returns CDR1 SGHNT and CDR2 YYREEE (reference sequence). Trimming cost V 5 bases and J 3 bases, with 14 bases left between them. This CDR3 spans 15 amino acids. As DNA, the CDR3 is TGTGCCAGCAGGATCATTAGCGCCGACACCGGGGAGCTGTTTTTT. The encoded protein is CASRIISADTGELFF.

The gene calls are TRBV11-1 and TRBJ2-5; TRBD1 aligns across 9 bases. The length of the CDR3 is 16 residues. V lost 5 bases, J lost 9 bases, and 16 bases stayed unmatched. Germline V gene data show CDR1 as SGHAT and CDR2 as FQDESV (reference sequence). The CDR3 bases are TGTGCCAGCAGCCCTAGGGACAGGGTAATTACAGAAGCCCAGTACTTC. Translation gives CASSPRDRVITEAQYF.

The rearrangement links TRBV30 to TRBJ1-5, with D hard to call. Germline CDR1 reads GTSNPN; CDR2 reads SVGIG (reference sequence). This CDR3 spans 15 amino acids. The V and J ends lost 2 bases and 0 bases respectively, with 11 bases between them. The CDR3: CAWSSSRYSNQPQHF. DNA of the CDR3: TGTGCCTGGAGTAGTAGCCGGTATAGCAATCAGCCCCAGCATTTT.

V usage is TRBV5-1 and J usage is TRBJ2-7; tentatively, D is TRBD2 (5 bases). The germline V gene has CDR1 SGHRS and CDR2 YFSETQ. This CDR3 region has 13 residues. V gave up 0 bases and J gave up 4 bases, with 8 bases separating them. In nucleotides, the CDR3 is TGCGCCAGCAGCTTGGCTGGGGAGTACGAGCAGTACTTC. This translates into CASSLAGEYEQYF.

V and J are TRBV27 and TRBJ1-1, with no clear D. V gave up 8 bases and J gave up 0 bases, with 4 bases separating them. The germline V gene has CDR1 MNHEY and CDR2 SMNVEV (reference sequence). The CDR3 is made up of 11 amino acids. CDR3 in amino acids: CASRMNTEAFF. The CDR3 nucleotides read TGTGCCAGCCGTATGAACACTGAAGCTTTCTTT.

The J gene is TRBJ2-3, the V gene TRBV10-2; D is uncertain. This CDR3 has 13 amino acids. Germline V CDR1 and CDR2: WSHSY, SAAADI. V was trimmed by 4 bases and J by 1 base, leaving 6 bases between them. The CDR3 DNA reads as TGCGCCAGCAGTGGTCGCGGCACAGATACGCAGTATTTT. Encoded protein: CASSGRGTDTQYF.

This rearrangement joins TRBV6-6 to TRBJ1-2; 9 nucleotides match TRBD1. With V trimmed by 4 bases and J by 6 bases, 3 bases remained unmatched. Germline V gene data show CDR1 as MNHNY and CDR2 as SVGAGI (reference sequence). The CDR3 is made up of 13 amino acids. The CDR3 loop reads CASSLWTGDGYTF. The CDR3 DNA sequence: TGTGCCAGCAGTTTGTGGACAGGGGATGGCTACACCTTC.

This chain joins TRBV27 and TRBJ1-1; 7 nucleotides align to TRBD1. CDR3 size: 14 residues. Germline V gene sequence: CDR1 MNHEY, CDR2 SMNVEV (reference sequence). Trimming cost V 3 bases and J 0 bases; bases outside gene matches: 1. The CDR3: CASSFQGVNTEAFF. The CDR3 coding sequence is TGTGCCAGCAGTTTTCAGGGGGTGAACACTGAAGCTTTCTTT.

The chain links TRBV28 to TRBJ2-2; 8 bases fit TRBD1. The CDR3 is 17 amino acids. The V and J ends lost 6 bases and 4 bases, in that order; junction bases with no gene match: 13. Germline lookup yields CDR1 MDHEN and CDR2 SYDVKM. This chain's CDR3 is CASRTGAISQLTGELFF. CDR3 DNA sequence: TGTGCCAGCAGGACAGGGGCGATAAGTCAACTCACCGGGGAGCTGTTTTTT.

The V call is TRBV9, the J call TRBJ2-7, with a weak D call TRBD1 (5 bases). In germline, CDR1 is SGDLS, CDR2 YYNGEE. Trimming shortened V by 4 bases and J by 6 bases, and 11 bases separated the two germline ends. The CDR3 contains 12 residues. The CDR3 DNA follows: TGTGCCAGCAGCCCATTAGGGGCCGAGCAGTACTTC. It is translated as CASSPLGAEQYF.

Comments on this clone: Distinct nucleotide sequences in the sample also encode this CDR3. The chain employs TRBV5-4 and TRBJ2-5, with a tentative D call TRBD1 (6 bases). Trimming left V 4 bases short and J 5 bases short, with 12 bases between. Germline V lookup: CDR1 SGHNT, CDR2 YYREEE (reference sequence). CDR3 size: 13 residues. CDR3 bases: TGTGCCAGCAGCCCCAGGGGCGGGGAGACCCAGTACTTC. This translates into CASSPRGGETQYF.

This rearrangement joins TRBV10-3 to TRBJ2-7, with 8 nucleotides matching TRBD1. The CDR3 totals 14 residues. Germline CDR1 ENHRY, CDR2 SYGVKD. V was clipped by 4 bases and J by 3 bases; unmatched bases: 5. DNA of the CDR3: TGTGCCATCAGTGTCGGACAGGGAAGCTACGAGCAGTACTTC. Encoded protein: CAISVGQGSYEQYF.

This chain uses TRBV6-1 with TRBJ2-2; a weak D match, TRBD1 (6 bases). The CDR3 runs 14 residues. The V gene's germline CDR1 is MNHNS and CDR2 SASEGT. The V gene lost 6 bases and the J gene lost 4 bases, with 12 bases spanning the gap. The CDR3 DNA is TGTGCCAGCAGGCAGACAGGAACCACCGGGGAGCTGTTTTTT. Translation: CASRQTGTTGELFF.

The V call is TRBV5-5, the J call TRBJ2-7; TRBD1 aligns across 9 bases. With V trimmed by 6 bases and J by 6 bases, 7 bases remained unmatched. The CDR3 sequence is 13 residues long. CDR1 and CDR2 (germline): SGHKS, YYEKEE (reference sequence). CDR3 sequence (DNA): TGTGCCAGCATAACAGGGGGCGCCTCCGAGCAGTACTTC. It translates to CASITGGASEQYF.

This chain links TRBV11-1 with TRBJ2-1, with unresolved D. Germline CDR1 and CDR2: SGHAT and FQDESV (reference sequence). Trimming pared 4 bases from V and 1 base from J, leaving 8 bases between. This CDR3 has 14 amino acids. For the CDR3, the DNA is TGTGCCAGCAGCTACCTGCGATCCTACAATGAGCAGTTCTTC. Translating it yields CASSYLRSYNEQFF. The full variable domain, rest sourced from reference TRBV11-1 and TRBJ2-1, is EAEVAQSPRYKITEKSQAVAFWCDPISGHATLYWYRQILGQGPELLVQFQDESVVDDSQLPKDRFSAERLKGVDSTLKIQPAELGDSAMYLCASSYLRSYNEQFFGPGTRLTVL.

The CDR3 reads CASSLATQGAHEQYF. The CDR3 DNA reads TGCGCCAGCAGCTTGGCAACGCAGGGGGCCCACGAGCAGTACTTC. The chain joins TRBV5-1 to TRBJ2-7; 8 nucleotides align to TRBD1. Trimming at V came to 0 bases and at J to 5 bases, leaving 7 bases not matched to a gene. The germline gives CDR1 SGHRS, CDR2 YFSETQ. The CDR3 runs 15 residues.

The chain has TRBV6-6 and TRBJ2-2; D unresolved. Trimming removed 2 bases from V and 1 base from J, with 5 bases in between. The V gene's germline CDR1 is MNHNY and CDR2 SVGAGI (reference sequence). The CDR3 length is 14 residues. Here the CDR3 DNA reads TGTGCCAGCAGTTACGGAGAGAACACCGGGGAGCTGTTTTTT. Its protein is CASSYGENTGELFF.

The chain uses TRBV5-1 and TRBJ2-1, with D hard to call. The germline CDR1 and CDR2 sequences are SGHRS and YFSETQ. V was shortened by 0 bases and J by 9 bases, with 7 bases between the two germline ends. This CDR3 comprises 12 residues. The CDR3 nucleotides read TGCGCCAGCAGCTTGGAACGCAGTGAGCAGTTCTTC. It yields the protein CASSLERSEQFF.

This rearrangement joins TRBV28 to TRBJ1-1; TRBD1 is a possible D gene (5 bases). Trimming removed 3 bases at V and 5 bases at J, with 7 bases between. The CDR3 is made up of 12 amino acids. Germline V CDR1 and CDR2: MDHEN, SYDVKM. CDR3 nucleotide sequence: TGTGCCAGCAGTTTCGGGGGAACTGAAGCTTTCTTT. The encoded protein is CASSFGGTEAFF.

The chain uses TRBV12-1 and TRBJ2-7; no DNA check was done on the table's D call, TRBD2. TRBV12-1 is a pseudogene locus. CDR3 length: 10 amino acids. In DNA form, the CDR3 reads TGTGAATCTAGTTCCTACGAGCAGTACTTC. This encodes CESSSYEQYF.